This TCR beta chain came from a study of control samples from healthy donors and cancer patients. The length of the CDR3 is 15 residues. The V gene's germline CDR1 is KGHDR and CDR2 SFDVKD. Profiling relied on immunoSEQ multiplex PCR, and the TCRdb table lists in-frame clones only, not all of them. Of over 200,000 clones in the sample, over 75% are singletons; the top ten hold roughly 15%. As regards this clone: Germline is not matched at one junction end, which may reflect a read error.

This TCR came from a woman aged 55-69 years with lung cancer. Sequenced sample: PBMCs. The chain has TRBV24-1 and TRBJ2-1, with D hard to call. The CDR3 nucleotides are TGTGCCACCAGTGATTTGTCCTCGGGCGGAACAGAGCAGCTCTTC. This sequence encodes CATSDLSSGGTEQLF.